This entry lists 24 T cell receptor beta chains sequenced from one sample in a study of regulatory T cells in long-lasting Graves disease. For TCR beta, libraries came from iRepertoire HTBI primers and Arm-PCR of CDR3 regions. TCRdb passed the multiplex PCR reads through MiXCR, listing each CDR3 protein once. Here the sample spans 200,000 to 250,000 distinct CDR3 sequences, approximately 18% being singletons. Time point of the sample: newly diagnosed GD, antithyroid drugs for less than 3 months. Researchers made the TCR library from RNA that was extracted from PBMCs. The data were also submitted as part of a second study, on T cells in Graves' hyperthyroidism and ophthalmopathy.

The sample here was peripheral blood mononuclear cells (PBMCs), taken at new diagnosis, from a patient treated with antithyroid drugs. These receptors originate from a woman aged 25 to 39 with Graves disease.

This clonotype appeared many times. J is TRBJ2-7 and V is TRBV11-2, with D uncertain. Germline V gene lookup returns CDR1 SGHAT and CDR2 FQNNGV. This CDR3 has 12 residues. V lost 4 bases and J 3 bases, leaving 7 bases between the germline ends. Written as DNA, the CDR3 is TGTGCCAGCAGCTCTAGACTCTACGAGCAGTACTTC. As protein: CASSSRLYEQYF.

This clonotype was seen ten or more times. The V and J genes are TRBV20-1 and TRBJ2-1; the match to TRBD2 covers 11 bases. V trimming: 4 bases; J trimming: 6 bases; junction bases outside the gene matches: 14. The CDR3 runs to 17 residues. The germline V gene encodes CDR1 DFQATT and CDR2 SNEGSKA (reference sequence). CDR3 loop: CSATRGIAGGLVNEQFF. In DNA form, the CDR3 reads TGCAGTGCTACTAGAGGAATAGCGGGAGGGCTTGTCAATGAGCAGTTCTTC.

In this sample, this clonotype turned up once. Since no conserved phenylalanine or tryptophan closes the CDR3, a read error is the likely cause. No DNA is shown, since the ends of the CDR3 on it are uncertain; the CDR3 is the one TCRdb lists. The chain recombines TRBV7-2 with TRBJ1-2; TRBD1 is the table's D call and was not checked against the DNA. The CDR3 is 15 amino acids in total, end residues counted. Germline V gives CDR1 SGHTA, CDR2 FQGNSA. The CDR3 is CASSSQGARGYGYIL.

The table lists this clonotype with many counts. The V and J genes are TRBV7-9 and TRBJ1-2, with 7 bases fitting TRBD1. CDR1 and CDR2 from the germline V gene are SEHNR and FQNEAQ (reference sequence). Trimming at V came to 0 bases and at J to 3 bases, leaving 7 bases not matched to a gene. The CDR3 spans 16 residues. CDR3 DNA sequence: TGTGCCAGCAGCTTAGCAGGGTCCAGGGGGGACTATGGCTACACCTTC. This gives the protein CASSLAGSRGDYGYTF.

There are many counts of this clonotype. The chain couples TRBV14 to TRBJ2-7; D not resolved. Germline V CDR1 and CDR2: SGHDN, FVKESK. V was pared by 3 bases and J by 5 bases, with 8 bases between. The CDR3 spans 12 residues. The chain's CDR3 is CASSQRADEQYF. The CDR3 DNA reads TGTGCCAGCAGCCAGAGAGCCGACGAGCAGTACTTC.

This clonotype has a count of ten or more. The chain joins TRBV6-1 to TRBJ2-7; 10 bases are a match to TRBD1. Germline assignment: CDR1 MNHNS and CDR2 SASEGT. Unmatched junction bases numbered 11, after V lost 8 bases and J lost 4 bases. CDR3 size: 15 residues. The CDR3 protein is CASHEPGQGSYEQYF. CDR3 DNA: TGTGCCAGCCACGAACCGGGACAGGGGTCATACGAGCAGTACTTC.

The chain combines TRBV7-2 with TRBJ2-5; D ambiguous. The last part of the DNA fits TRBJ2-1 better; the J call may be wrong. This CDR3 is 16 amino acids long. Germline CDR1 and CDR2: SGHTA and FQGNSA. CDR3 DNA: TGTGCCAGCAGCCTTCGTGCCTGGACGGATTACAATGAGCAGTTCTTC. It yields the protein CASSLRAWTDYNEQFF.

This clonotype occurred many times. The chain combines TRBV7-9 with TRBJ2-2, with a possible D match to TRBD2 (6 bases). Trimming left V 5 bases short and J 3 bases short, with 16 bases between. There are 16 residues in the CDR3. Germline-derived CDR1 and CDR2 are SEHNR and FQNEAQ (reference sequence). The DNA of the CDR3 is TGTGCCAGCAGCCCTCGGGGGACCCGGGACACCGGGGAGCTGTTTTTT. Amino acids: CASSPRGTRDTGELFF.

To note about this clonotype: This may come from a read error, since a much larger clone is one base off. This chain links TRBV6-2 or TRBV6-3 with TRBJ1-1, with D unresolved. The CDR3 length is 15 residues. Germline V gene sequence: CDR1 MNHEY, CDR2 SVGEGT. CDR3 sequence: CASRQHITPNTETFF. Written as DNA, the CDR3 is TGTGCCAGCAGACAACACATAACACCGAACACTGAAACTTTCTTT.

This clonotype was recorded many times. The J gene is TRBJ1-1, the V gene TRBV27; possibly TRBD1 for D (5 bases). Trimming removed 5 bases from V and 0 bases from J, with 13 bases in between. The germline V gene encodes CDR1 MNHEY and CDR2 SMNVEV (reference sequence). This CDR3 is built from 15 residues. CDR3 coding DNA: TGTGCCAGCAGTCCCCTACGGGGCTTGAACACTGAAGCTTTCTTT. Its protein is CASSPLRGLNTEAFF.

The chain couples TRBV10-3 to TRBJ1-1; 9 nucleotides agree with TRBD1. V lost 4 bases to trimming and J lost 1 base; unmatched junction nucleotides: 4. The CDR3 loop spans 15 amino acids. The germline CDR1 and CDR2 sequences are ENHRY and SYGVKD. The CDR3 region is CAISAQDRGNTEAFF. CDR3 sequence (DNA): TGTGCCATCAGTGCTCAGGACAGGGGGAACACTGAAGCTTTCTTT.

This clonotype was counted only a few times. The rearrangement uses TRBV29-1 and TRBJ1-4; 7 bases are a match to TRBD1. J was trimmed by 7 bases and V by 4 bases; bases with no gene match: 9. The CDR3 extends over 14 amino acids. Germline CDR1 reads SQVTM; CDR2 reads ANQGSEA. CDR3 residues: CSVALTGVGEKLFF. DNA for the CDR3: TGCAGCGTTGCCCTAACAGGGGTAGGTGAAAAACTGTTTTTT.

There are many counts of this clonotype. In nucleotides, the CDR3 is TGTGCCAGCAGTATAACGACAGGGCAAAACTATGGCTACACCTTC. Encoded protein: CASSITTGQNYGYTF. V usage is TRBV12-3 or TRBV12-4 and J usage is TRBJ1-2; 7 bases line up with TRBD1. V lost 5 bases to trimming and J lost 2 bases; unmatched junction nucleotides: 8. This CDR3 is 15 amino acids long.

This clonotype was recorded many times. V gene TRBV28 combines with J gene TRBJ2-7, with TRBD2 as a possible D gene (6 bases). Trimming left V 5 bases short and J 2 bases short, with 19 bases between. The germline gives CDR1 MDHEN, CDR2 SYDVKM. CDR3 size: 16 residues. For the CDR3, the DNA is TGTGCCAGCAGTCTTGGAGGGGCAACCATAACCTACGAGCAGTACTTC. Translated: CASSLGGATITYEQYF.

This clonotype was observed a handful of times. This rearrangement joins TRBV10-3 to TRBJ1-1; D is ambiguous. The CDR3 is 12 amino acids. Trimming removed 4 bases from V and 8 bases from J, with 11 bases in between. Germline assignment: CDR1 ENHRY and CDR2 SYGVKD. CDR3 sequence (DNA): TGTGCCATCAGTGCGTCGGGGAACGAAGCTTTCTTT. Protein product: CAISASGNEAFF.

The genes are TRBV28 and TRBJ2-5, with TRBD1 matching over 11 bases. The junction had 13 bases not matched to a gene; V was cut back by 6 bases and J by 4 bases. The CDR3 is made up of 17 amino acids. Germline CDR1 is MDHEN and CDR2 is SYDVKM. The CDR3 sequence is CASRATTGTGGGETQYF. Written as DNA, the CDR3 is TGTGCCAGCAGGGCGACTACCGGGACAGGGGGAGGAGAGACCCAGTACTTC. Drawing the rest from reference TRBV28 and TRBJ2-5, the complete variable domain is DVKVTQSSRYLVKRTGEKVFLECVQDMDHENMFWYRQDPGLGLRLIYFSYDVKMKEKGDIPEGYSVSREKKERFSLILESASTNQTSMYLCASRATTGTGGGETQYFGPGTRLLVL.

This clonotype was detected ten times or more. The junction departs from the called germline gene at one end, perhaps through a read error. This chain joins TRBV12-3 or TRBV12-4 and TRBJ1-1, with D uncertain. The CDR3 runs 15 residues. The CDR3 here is CASSPQRGRVTEALF. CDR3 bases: TGTGCCAGCAGTCCCCAGCGGGGAAGGGTCACTGAAGCTCTCTTT.

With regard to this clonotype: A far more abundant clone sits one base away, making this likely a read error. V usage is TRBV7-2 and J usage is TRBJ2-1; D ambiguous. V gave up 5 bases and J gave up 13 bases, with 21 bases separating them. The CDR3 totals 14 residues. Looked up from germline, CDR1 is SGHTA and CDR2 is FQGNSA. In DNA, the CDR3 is TGTGCCAGCAGCCCCCTGTGGGGAAAAGAGACCCAGTTCTTC. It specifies CASSPLWGKETQFF.

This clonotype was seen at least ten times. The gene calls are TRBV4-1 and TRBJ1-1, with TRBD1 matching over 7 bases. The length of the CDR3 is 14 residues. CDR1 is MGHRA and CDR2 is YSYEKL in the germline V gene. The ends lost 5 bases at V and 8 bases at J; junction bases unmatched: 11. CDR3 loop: CASSARDSATEAFF. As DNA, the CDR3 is TGCGCCAGCAGCGCCCGGGACAGCGCAACCGAAGCTTTCTTT.

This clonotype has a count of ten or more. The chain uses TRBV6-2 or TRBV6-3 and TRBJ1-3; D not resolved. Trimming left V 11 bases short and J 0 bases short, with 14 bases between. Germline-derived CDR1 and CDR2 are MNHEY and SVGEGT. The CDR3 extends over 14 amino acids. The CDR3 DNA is TGTGCCGGCACGGCGACGGGCTCTGGAAACACCATATATTTT. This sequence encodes CAGTATGSGNTIYF.

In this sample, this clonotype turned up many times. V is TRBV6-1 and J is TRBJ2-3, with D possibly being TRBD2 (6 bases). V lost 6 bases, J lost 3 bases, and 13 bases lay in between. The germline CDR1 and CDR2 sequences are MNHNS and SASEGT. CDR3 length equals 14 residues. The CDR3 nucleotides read TGTGCCAGCAGACCGGGGGTCCGGACAGATACGCAGTATTTT. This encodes CASRPGVRTDTQYF.

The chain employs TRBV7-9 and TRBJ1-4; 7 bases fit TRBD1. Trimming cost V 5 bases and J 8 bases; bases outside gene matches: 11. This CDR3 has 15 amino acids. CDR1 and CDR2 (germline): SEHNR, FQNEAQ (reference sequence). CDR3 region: CASSPTGAAGEKLFF. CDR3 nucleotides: TGTGCCAGCAGCCCAACAGGGGCAGCGGGAGAAAAACTGTTTTTT.

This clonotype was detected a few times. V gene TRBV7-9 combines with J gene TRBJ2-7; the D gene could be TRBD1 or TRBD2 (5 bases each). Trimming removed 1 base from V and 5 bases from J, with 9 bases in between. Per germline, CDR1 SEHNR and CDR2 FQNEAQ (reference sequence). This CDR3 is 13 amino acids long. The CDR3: CASSLVLGDEQYF. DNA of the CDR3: TGTGCCAGCAGCTTAGTGTTGGGGGACGAGCAGTACTTC.

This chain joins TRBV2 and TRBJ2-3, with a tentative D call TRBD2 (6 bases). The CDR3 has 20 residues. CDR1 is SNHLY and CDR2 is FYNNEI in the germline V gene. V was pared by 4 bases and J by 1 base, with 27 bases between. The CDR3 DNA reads TGTGCCAGCAGTGCCGATTTTTGGTCTGTCGCGACGGGGGGCACAGATACGCAGTATTTT. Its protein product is CASSADFWSVATGGTDTQYF.